This T cell receptor beta chain derives from a study of identifying expanded T cells in peripheral blood. Assay used: immunoSEQ multiplex PCR; TCRdb lists only in-frame clones, some missing. The data hold 55,000 to 60,000 clones, with about nine tenths observed a single time. This CDR3 has 13 residues. V dropped 4 bases and J dropped 4 bases, with 12 bases sitting between them. CDR1 SGHDT and CDR2 YYEEEE come from the germline V gene. The TCR sequence derives from a person aged 18-69 years in good health. The source material was blood. The rearrangement joins TRBV5-6 to TRBJ2-7; weak D call: TRBD2 (5 bases). CDR3 amino acids: CASSRGYLYEQYF. The CDR3 DNA reads as TGTGCCAGCAGCCGGGGTTACCTATACGAGCAGTACTTC. Full variable domain (rest looked up from reference TRBV5-6 and TRBJ2-7): DAGVTQSPTHLIKTRGQQVTLRCSPKSGHDTVSWYQQALGQGPQFIFQYYEEEERQRGNFPDRFSGHQFPNYSSELNVNALLLGDSALYLCASSRGYLYEQYFGPGTRLTVT.